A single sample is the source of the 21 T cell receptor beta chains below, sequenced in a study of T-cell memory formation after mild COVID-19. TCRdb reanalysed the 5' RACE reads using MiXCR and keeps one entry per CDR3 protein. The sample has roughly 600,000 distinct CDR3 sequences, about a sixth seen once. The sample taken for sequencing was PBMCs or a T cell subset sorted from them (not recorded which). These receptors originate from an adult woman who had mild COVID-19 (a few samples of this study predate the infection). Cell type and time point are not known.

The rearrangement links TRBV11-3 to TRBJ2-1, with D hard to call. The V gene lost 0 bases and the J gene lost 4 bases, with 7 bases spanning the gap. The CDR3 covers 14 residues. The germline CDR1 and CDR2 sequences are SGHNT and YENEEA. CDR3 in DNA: TGTGCCAGCAGCTTAGATTACAGATACAATGAGCAGTTCTTC. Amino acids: CASSLDYRYNEQFF.

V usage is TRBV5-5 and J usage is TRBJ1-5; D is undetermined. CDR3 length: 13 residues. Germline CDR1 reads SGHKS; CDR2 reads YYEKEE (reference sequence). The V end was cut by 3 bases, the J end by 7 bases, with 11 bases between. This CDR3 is CASSWEPFQPQHF. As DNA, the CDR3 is TGTGCCAGCAGCTGGGAACCGTTCCAGCCCCAGCATTTT.

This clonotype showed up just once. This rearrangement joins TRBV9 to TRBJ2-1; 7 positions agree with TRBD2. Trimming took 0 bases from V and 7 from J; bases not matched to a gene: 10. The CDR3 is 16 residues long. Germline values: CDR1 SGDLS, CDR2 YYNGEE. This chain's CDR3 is CASSVAEASGGNEQFF. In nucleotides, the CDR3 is TGTGCCAGCAGCGTAGCTGAGGCTAGCGGCGGTAATGAGCAGTTCTTC.

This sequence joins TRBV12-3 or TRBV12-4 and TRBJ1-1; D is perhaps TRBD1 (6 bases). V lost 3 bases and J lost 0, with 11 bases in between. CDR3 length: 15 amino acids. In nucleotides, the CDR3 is TGTGCCAGCAGTTTGGGGGCGGGGGTGAACACTGAAGCTTTCTTT. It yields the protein CASSLGAGVNTEAFF.

The CDR3 protein is CASSHLADYNEQFF. CDR3 nucleotides: TGTGCCAGCAGCCACTTAGCAGATTACAATGAGCAGTTCTTC. The genes are TRBV6-2 or TRBV6-3 and TRBJ2-1, with D hard to call. V lost 6 bases and J 4 bases, leaving 13 bases between the germline ends. CDR1 and CDR2 from the germline V gene are MNHEY and SVGEGT. The CDR3 contains 14 residues.

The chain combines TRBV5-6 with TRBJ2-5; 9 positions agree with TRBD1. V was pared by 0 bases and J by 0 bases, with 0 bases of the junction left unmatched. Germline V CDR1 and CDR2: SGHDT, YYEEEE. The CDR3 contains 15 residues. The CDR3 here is CASSLGDRDQETQYF. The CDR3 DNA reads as TGTGCCAGCAGCTTGGGGGACAGGGACCAAGAGACCCAGTACTTC. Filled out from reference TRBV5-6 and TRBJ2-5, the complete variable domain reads DAGVTQSPTHLIKTRGQQVTLRCSPKSGHDTVSWYQQALGQGPQFIFQYYEEEERQRGNFPDRFSGHQFPNYSSELNVNALLLGDSALYLCASSLGDRDQETQYFGPGTRLLVL.

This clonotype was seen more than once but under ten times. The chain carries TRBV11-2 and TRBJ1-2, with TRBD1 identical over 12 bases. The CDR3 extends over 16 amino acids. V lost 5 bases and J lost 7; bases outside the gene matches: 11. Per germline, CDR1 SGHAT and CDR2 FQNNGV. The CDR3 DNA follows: TGTGCCAGCAGCCCTTATGGGGGACAGGGGGCCTCTGGCTACACCTTC. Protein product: CASSPYGGQGASGYTF. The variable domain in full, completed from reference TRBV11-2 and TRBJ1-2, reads EAGVAQSPRYKIIEKRQSVAFWCNPISGHATLYWYQQILGQGPKLLIQFQNNGVVDDSQLPKDRFSAERLKGVDSTLKIQPAKLEDSAVYLCASSPYGGQGASGYTFGSGTRLTVV.

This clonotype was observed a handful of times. CDR3: CASSLEPGDFSGNTIYF. CDR3 in DNA: TGCGCCAGCAGCTTGGAGCCAGGGGATTTCTCTGGAAACACCATATATTTT. The chain carries TRBV5-1 and TRBJ1-3; TRBD1 might be the D (6 bases). The CDR3 spans 17 residues. V was pared by 0 bases and J by 0 bases, with 13 bases between. CDR1 is SGHRS, CDR2 YFSETQ, per germline. The full variable domain, its missing parts supplied by reference TRBV5-1 and TRBJ1-3, is KAGVTQTPRYLIKTRGQQVTLSCSPISGHRSVSWYQQTPGQGLQFLFEYFSETQRNKGNFPGRFSGRQFSNSRSEMNVSTLELGDSALYLCASSLEPGDFSGNTIYFGEGSWLTVV.

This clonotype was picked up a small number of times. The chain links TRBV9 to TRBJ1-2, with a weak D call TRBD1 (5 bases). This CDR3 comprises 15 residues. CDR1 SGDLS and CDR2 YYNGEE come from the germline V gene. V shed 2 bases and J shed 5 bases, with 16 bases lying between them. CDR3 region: CASSVGTGNLYGYTF. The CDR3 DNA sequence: TGTGCCAGCAGCGTGGGTACAGGTAACCTTTATGGCTACACCTTC. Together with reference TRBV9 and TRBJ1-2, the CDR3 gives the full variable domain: DSGVTQTPKHLITATGQRVTLRCSPRSGDLSVYWYQQSLDQGLQFLIQYYNGEERAKGNILERFSAQQFPDLHSELNLSSLELGDSALYFCASSVGTGNLYGYTFGSGTRLTVV.

CDR3 DNA sequence: TGTGCCAGCAGTCTCCGGACTAGCGGCAGTAACAATGAGCAGTTCTTC. It specifies CASSLRTSGSNNEQFF. The chain employs TRBV27 and TRBJ2-1, with TRBD2 matching 10 bases. Germline trimming cut 5 bases from V and 5 bases from J; bases unmatched to any gene: 9. This CDR3 has 16 amino acids. Per germline, CDR1 MNHEY and CDR2 SMNVEV (reference sequence).

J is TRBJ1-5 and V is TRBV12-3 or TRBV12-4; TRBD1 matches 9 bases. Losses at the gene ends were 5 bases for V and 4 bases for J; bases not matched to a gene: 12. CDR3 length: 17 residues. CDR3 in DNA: TGTGCCAGCAGTGGGCTAACGGGGACAGGGTCGAATCAGCCCCAGCATTTT. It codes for CASSGLTGTGSNQPQHF.

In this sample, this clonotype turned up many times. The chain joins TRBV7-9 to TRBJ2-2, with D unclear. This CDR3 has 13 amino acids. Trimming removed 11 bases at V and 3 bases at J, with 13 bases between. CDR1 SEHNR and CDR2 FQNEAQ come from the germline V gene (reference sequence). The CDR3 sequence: CAHVRTDTGELFF. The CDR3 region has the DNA TGTGCCCACGTAAGGACGGACACCGGGGAGCTGTTTTTT.

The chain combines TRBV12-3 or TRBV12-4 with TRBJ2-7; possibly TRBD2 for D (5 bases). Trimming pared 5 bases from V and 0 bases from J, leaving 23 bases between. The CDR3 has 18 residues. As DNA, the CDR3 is TGTGCCAGCAGTCCCTCCACCGCTAGCTGGTCTACCTCCTACGAGCAGTACTTC. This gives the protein CASSPSTASWSTSYEQYF.

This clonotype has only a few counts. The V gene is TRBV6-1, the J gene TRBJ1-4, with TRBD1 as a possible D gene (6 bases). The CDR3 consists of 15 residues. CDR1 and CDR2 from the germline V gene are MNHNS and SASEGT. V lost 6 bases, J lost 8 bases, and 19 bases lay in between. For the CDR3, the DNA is TGTGCCAGCAGCGCCGGACTCAAGGGGGGGGAAAAACTGTTTTTT. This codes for CASSAGLKGGEKLFF.

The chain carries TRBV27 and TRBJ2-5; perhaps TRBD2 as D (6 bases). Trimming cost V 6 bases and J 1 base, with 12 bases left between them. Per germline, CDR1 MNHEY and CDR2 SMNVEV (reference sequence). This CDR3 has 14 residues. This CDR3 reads CASRLGGFQETQYF. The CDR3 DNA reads TGTGCCAGCAGGCTCGGGGGATTCCAAGAGACCCAGTACTTC.

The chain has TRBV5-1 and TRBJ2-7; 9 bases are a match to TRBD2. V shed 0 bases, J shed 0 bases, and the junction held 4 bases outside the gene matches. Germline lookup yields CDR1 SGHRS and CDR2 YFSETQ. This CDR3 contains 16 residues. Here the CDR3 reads CASSLGSSGASYEQYF. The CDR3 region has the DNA TGCGCCAGCAGCTTGGGGTCTAGCGGGGCCTCCTACGAGCAGTACTTC.

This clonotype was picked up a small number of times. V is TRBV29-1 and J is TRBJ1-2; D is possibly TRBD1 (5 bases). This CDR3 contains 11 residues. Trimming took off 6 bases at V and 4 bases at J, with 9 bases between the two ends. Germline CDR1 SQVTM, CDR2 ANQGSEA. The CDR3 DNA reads TGCAGCGTATGGGGCGCCTATGGCTACACCTTC. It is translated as CSVWGAYGYTF.

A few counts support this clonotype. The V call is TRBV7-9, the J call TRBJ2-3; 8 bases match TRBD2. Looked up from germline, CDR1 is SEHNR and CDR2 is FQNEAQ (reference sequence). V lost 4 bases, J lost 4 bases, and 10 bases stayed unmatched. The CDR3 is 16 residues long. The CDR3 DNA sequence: TGTGCCAGCAGCTCTAGTAGCGGGACCGGTGCAGATACGCAGTATTTT. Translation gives CASSSSSGTGADTQYF.

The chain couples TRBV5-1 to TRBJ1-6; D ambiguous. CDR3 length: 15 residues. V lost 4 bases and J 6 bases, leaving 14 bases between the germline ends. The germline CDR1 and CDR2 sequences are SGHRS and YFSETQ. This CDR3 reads CASSQSPAANSPLHF. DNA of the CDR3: TGCGCCAGCAGCCAGTCCCCGGCCGCTAATTCACCCCTCCACTTT.

CDR3 in amino acids: CASSLAMSSGIGSGSKDTQYF. As DNA, the CDR3 is TGTGCCAGCAGCTTAGCGATGAGTAGCGGGATTGGGAGCGGGAGTAAAGATACGCAGTATTTT. The chain uses TRBV7-8 and TRBJ2-3; TRBD2 aligns across 8 bases. Germline V gene sequence: CDR1 SGHVS, CDR2 FQNEAQ. With 0 bases clipped from V and 5 bases from J, the junction kept 22 bases outside the gene matches. The CDR3 loop spans 21 amino acids.

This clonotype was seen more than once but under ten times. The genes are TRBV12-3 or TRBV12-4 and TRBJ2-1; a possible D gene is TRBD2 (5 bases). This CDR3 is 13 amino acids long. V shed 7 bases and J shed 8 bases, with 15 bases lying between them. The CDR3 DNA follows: TGTGCCAGCATTGCGGGTACGAATGATGAGCAGTTCTTC. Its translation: CASIAGTNDEQFF.